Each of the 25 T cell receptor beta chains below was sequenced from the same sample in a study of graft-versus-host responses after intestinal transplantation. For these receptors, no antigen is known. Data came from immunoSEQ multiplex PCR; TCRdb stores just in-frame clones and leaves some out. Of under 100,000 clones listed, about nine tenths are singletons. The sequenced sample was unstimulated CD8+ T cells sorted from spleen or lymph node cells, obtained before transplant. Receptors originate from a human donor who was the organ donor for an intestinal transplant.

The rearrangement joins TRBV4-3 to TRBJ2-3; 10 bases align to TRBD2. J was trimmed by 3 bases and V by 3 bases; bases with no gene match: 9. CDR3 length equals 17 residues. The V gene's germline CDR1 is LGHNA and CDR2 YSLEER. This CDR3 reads CASSHGTSEDRTDTQYF. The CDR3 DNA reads TGCGCCAGCAGCCACGGGACTAGCGAGGATAGGACAGATACGCAGTATTTT.

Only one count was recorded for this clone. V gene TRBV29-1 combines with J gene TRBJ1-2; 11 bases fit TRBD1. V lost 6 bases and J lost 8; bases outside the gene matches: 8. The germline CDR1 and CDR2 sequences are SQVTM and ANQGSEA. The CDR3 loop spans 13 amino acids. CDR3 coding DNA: TGCAGCGTGCAAGGACAGGGGGCTTCGGGCTACACCTTC. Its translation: CSVQGQGASGYTF.

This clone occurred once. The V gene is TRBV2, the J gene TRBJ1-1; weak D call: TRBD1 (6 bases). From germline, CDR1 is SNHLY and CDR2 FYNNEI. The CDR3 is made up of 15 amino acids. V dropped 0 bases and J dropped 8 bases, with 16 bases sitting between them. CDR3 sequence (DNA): TGTGCCAGCAGTGAAGCTAGGGGCAGGGGCTGGGAAGCTTTCTTT. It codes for CASSEARGRGWEAFF.

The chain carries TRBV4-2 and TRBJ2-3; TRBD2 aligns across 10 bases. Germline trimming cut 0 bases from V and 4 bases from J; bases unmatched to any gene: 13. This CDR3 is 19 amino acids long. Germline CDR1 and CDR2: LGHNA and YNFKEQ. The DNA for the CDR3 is TGTGCCAGCAGCCAAGAGCGGGGGAAAGCGGGGGGGCGCGCAGATACGCAGTATTTT. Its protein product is CASSQERGKAGGRADTQYF.

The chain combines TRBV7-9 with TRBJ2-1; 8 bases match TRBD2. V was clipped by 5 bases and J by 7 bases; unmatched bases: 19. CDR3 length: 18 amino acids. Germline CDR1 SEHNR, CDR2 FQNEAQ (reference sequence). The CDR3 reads CASSPMRSGGTRWNEQFF. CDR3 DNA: TGTGCCAGCAGCCCTATGAGGTCCGGTGGGACTAGGTGGAATGAGCAGTTCTTC.

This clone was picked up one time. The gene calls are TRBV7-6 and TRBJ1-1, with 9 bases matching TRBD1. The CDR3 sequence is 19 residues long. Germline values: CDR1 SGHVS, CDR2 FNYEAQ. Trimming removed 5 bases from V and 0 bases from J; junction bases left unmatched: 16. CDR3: CASSLPHGTGSFVNTEAFF. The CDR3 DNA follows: TGTGCCAGCAGCCTCCCCCACGGGACAGGGAGTTTCGTGAACACTGAAGCTTTCTTT.

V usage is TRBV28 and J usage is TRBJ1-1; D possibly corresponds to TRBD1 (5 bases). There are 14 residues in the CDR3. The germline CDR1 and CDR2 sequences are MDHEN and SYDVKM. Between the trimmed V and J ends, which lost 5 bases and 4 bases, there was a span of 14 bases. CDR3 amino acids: CASSGWGRVTEAFF. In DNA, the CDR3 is TGTGCCAGCAGTGGGTGGGGCCGGGTCACTGAAGCTTTCTTT.

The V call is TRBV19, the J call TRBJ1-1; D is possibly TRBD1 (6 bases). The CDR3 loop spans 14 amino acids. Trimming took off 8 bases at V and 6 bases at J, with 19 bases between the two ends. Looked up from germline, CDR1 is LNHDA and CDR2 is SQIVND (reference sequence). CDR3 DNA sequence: TGTGCCAGTCAAATAACAGGGTTAGGGCCTGAAGCTTTCTTT. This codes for CASQITGLGPEAFF.

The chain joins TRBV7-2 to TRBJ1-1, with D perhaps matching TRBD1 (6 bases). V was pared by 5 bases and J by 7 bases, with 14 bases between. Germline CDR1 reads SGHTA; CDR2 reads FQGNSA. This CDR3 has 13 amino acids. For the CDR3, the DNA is TGTGCCAGCAGCCCCGCAGGGGCAGTTGAAGCTTTCTTT. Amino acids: CASSPAGAVEAFF.

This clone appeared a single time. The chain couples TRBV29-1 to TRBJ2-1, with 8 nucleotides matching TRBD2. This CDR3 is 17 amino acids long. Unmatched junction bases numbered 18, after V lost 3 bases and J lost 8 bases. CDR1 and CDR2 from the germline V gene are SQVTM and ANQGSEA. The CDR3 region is CSVDDRPAGAGSHEQFF. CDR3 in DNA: TGCAGCGTTGACGATCGGCCAGCGGGGGCTGGTAGTCATGAGCAGTTCTTC.

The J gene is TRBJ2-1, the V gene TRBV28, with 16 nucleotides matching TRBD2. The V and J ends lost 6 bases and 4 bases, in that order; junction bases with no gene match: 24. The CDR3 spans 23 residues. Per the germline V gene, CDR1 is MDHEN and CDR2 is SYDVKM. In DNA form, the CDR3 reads TGTGCCAGCAGCCCCGACAGGGGGCAAGGCAAGGGACTAGCGGGGGGGCGATACAATGAGCAGTTCTTC. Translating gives CASSPDRGQGKGLAGGRYNEQFF.

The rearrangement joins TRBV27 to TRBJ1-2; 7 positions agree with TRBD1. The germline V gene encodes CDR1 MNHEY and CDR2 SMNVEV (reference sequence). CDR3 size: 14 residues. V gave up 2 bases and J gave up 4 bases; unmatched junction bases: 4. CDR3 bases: TGTGCCAGCAGTTTACTTGGGACAGCCTATGGCTACACCTTC. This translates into CASSLLGTAYGYTF.

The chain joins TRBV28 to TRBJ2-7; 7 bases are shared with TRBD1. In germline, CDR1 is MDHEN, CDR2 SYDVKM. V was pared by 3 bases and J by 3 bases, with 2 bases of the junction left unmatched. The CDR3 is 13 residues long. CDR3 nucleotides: TGTGCCAGCAGTTTTTCAGGGGGCTACGAGCAGTACTTC. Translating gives CASSFSGGYEQYF.

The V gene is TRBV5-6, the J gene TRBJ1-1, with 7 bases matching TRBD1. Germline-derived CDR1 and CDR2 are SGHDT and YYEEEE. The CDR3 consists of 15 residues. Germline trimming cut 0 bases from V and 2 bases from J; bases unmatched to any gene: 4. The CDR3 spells CASSLETGENTEAFF. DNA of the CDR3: TGTGCCAGCAGCTTGGAAACAGGGGAAAACACTGAAGCTTTCTTT.

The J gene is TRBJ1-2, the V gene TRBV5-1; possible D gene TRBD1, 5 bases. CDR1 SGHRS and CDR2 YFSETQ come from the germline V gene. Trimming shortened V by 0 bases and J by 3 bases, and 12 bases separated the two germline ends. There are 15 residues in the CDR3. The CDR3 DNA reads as TGCGCCAGCAGCTTGGGCTGGGGCAGCCACTATGGCTACACCTTC. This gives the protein CASSLGWGSHYGYTF.

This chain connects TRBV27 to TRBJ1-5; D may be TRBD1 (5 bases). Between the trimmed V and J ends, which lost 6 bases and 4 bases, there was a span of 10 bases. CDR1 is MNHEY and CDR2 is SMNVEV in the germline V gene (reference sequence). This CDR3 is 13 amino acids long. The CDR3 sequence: CASSRTYNQPQHF. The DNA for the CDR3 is TGTGCCAGCAGCCGGACATATAATCAGCCCCAGCATTTT.

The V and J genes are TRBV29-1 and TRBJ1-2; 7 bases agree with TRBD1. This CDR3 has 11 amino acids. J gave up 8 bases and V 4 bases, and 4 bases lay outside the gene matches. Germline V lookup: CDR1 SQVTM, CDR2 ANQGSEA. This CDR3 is CSVGQGGGYTF. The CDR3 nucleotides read TGCAGCGTTGGACAGGGCGGCGGCTACACCTTC. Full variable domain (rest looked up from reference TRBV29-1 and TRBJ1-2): SAVISQKPSRDICQRGTSLTIQCQVDSQVTMMFWYRQQPGQSLTLIATANQGSEATYESGFVIDKFPISRPNLTFSTLTVSNMSPEDSSIYLCSVGQGGGYTFGSGTRLTVV.

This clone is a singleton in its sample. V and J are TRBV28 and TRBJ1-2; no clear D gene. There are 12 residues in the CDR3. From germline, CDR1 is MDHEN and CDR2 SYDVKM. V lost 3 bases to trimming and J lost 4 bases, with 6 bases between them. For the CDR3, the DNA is TGTGCCAGCAGTTTGATCAGCTATGGCTACACCTTC. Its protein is CASSLISYGYTF.

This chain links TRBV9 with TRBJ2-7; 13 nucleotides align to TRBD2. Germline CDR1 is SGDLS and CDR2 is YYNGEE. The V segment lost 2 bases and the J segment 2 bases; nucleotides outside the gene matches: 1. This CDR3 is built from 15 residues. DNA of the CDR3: TGTGCCAGCAGCGTGGGGACTAGCGGGGCCTACGAGCAGTACTTC. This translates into CASSVGTSGAYEQYF.

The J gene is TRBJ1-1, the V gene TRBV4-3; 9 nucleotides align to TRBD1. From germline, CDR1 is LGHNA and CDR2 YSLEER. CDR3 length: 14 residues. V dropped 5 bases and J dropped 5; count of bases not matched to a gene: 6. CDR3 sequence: CASSENRGRTEAFF. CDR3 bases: TGCGCCAGCAGCGAAAACAGGGGGCGGACTGAAGCTTTCTTT.

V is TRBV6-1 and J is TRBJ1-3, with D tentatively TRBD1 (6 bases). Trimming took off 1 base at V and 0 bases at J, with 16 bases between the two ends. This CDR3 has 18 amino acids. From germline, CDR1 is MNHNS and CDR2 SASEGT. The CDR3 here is CASSEELDRFSSGNTIYF. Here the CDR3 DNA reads TGTGCCAGCAGTGAAGAGTTGGACAGATTTTCCTCTGGAAACACCATATATTTT.

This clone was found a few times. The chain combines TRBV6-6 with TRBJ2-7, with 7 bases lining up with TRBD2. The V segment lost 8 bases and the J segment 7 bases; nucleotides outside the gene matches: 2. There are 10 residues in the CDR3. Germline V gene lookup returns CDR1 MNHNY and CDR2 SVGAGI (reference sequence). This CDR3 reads CASRGEEQYF. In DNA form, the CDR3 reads TGTGCCAGCCGGGGGGAAGAGCAGTACTTC.

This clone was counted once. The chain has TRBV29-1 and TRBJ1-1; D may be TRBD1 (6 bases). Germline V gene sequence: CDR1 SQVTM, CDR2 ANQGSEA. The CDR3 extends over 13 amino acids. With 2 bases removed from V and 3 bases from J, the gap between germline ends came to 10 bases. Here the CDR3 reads CSVELQGYTEAFF. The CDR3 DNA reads TGCAGCGTTGAACTACAGGGATACACTGAAGCTTTCTTT.

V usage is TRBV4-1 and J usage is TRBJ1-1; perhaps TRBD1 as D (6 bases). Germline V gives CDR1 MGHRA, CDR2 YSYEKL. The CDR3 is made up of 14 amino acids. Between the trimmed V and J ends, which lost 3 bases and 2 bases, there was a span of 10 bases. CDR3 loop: CASSQHRANTEAFF. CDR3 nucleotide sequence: TGCGCCAGCAGCCAGCACAGGGCTAACACTGAAGCTTTCTTT.

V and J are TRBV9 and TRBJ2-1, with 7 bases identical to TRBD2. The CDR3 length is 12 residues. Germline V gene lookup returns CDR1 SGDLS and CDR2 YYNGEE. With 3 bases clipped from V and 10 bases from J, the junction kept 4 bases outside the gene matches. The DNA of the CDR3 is TGTGCCAGCAGCGGGGGGGGTTTCGAGCAGTTCTTC. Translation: CASSGGGFEQFF. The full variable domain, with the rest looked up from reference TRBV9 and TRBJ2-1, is DSGVTQTPKHLITATGQRVTLRCSPRSGDLSVYWYQQSLDQGLQFLIQYYNGEERAKGNILERFSAQQFPDLHSELNLSSLELGDSALYFCASSGGGFEQFFGPGTRLTVL.